The 24 T cell receptor beta chains in this list originate from one sample, sequenced in a study of T cells after yellow fever vaccination (dated by TCRdb to the late 2010s). The receptor library was made with 5' RACE. Sequencing relied on an Illumina HiSeq 2500. TCRdb reprocessed the public reads (quality trimming at Q25 with fastp, clone calling with MiXCR) and kept in-frame beta chains. Rows with a matching CDR3 protein are joined into one entry that keeps the most common DNA and genes. The sample table shows approximately 610,000 distinct CDR3 sequences, and less than 20% are seen once. The leading ten clones occupy 15% to 20% of the sample. Interpreted using the paper, the treatment or condition label stands for: live attenuated yellow fever vaccine strain. The sample consisted of PBMCs, taken 5 days after the first yellow fever vaccination. The receptors stem from a man younger than 35 who received the YFV17D yellow fever vaccine.

The sample holds a few counts of this clonotype. The genes are TRBV5-5 and TRBJ1-6; tentative D call: TRBD1 (6 bases). This CDR3 comprises 14 residues. Germline CDR1 is SGHKS and CDR2 is YYEKEE (reference sequence). The ends were cut back, 6 bases at V and 6 bases at J, with 13 bases in the middle. The CDR3 DNA reads as TGTGCCAGCACCTGGACAGATTTTAATTCACCCCTCCACTTT. Its protein product is CASTWTDFNSPLHF.

The gene calls are TRBV5-1 and TRBJ1-1; D is uncertain. Germline CDR1 and CDR2: SGHRS and YFSETQ. Between the trimmed V and J ends, which lost 4 bases and 5 bases, there was a span of 18 bases. This CDR3 comprises 15 residues. Here the CDR3 DNA reads TGCGCCAGCAGCCTCGACTTCGAGGGAGGGACTGAAGCTTTCTTT. This gives the protein CASSLDFEGGTEAFF. Based on the CDR3 plus reference TRBV5-1 and TRBJ1-1, the full variable domain is KAGVTQTPRYLIKTRGQQVTLSCSPISGHRSVSWYQQTPGQGLQFLFEYFSETQRNKGNFPGRFSGRQFSNSRSEMNVSTLELGDSALYLCASSLDFEGGTEAFFGQGTRLTVV.

The chain is built from TRBV28 and TRBJ2-7, with a weak D call TRBD2 (5 bases). V lost 4 bases and J 4 bases, leaving 11 bases between the germline ends. The V gene's germline CDR1 is MDHEN and CDR2 SYDVKM. The CDR3 sequence is 13 residues long. The CDR3 spells CASSSGWSYEQYV. The CDR3 coding sequence is TGTGCCAGCAGTTCGGGATGGTCGTACGAGCAGTACGTC.

The genes are TRBV28 and TRBJ2-1; D possibly corresponds to TRBD2 (7 bases). This CDR3 contains 18 residues. Germline CDR1 is MDHEN and CDR2 is SYDVKM. Trimming shortened V by 2 bases and J by 4 bases, and 21 bases separated the two germline ends. The CDR3 DNA sequence: TGTGCCAGCAGTTTAGAGGTTGGGGGGGCTTTTACTTACAATGAGCAGTTCTTC. It is translated as CASSLEVGGAFTYNEQFF.

The rearrangement uses TRBV6-5 and TRBJ2-5, with D perhaps matching TRBD2 (5 bases). Trimming shortened V by 4 bases and J by 0 bases, and 18 bases separated the two germline ends. The CDR3 loop spans 17 amino acids. CDR1 and CDR2 from the germline V gene are MNHEY and SVGAGI. CDR3 coding DNA: TGTGCCAGCAGTTCACTACCTGAGAGGGCGTACCAAGAGACCCAGTACTTC. It is translated as CASSSLPERAYQETQYF.

Only a few counts were recorded for this clonotype. V is TRBV2 and J is TRBJ2-3, with D unclear. The V gene's germline CDR1 is SNHLY and CDR2 FYNNEI. CDR3 size: 13 residues. V was shortened by 6 bases and J by 5 bases, with 12 bases between the two germline ends. CDR3 nucleotides: TGTGCCAGCAGAGGGTTTACGGGAGATACGCAGTATTTT. Translating it yields CASRGFTGDTQYF.

The chain has TRBV18 and TRBJ1-1; D is unresolved. The V end was cut by 0 bases, the J end by 8 bases, with 10 bases between. From germline, CDR1 is KGHSH and CDR2 LQKENI. The CDR3 contains 13 residues. CDR3 protein: CASSPPTPREAFF. The CDR3 nucleotides are TGTGCCAGCTCACCACCGACGCCACGAGAAGCTTTCTTT. The whole variable domain, filled in from reference TRBV18 and TRBJ1-1, reads NAGVMQNPRHLVRRRGQEARLRCSPMKGHSHVYWYRQLPEEGLKFMVYLQKENIIDESGMPKERFSAEFPKEGPSILRIQQVVRGDSAAYFCASSPPTPREAFFGQGTRLTVV.

The chain recombines TRBV9 with TRBJ2-7; no definite D call. The CDR3 contains 14 residues. The ends were cut back, 4 bases at V and 0 bases at J, with 11 bases in the middle. The germline V gene encodes CDR1 SGDLS and CDR2 YYNGEE. DNA for the CDR3: TGTGCCAGCAGCTTCGGACCTTTCTCCTACGAGCAGTACTTC. Amino acid sequence: CASSFGPFSYEQYF.

Notes on this clonotype: A clone one base away is much larger, so this may be a read error. The rearrangement uses TRBV7-2 and TRBJ2-4; TRBD1 agrees at 8 bases. The CDR3 is 17 amino acids. Germline V gives CDR1 SGHTA, CDR2 FQGNSA. CDR3 coding DNA: TGTGACAGCAGCTTAGCGCAAGGACAGGGAGTCAAAAACATTCAGTACTTC. Translated, it gives CDSSLAQGQGVKNIQYF.

This sequence joins TRBV30 and TRBJ2-7, with 7 bases fitting TRBD2. The CDR3 length is 15 residues. Germline V lookup: CDR1 GTSNPN, CDR2 SVGIG (reference sequence). The junction had 12 bases not matched to a gene; V was cut back by 4 bases and J by 3 bases. The CDR3 sequence: CAWNRLNGGFYEQYF. The DNA of the CDR3 is TGTGCCTGGAATCGCCTAAACGGGGGGTTCTACGAGCAGTACTTC.

This clonotype was picked up a small number of times. The chain combines TRBV7-9 with TRBJ2-5, with D possibly being TRBD1 (6 bases). Looked up from germline, CDR1 is SEHNR and CDR2 is FQNEAQ (reference sequence). This CDR3 is 14 amino acids long. Trimming pared 3 bases from V and 5 bases from J, leaving 13 bases between. For the CDR3, the DNA is TGTGCCAGCAGCTTGACAGGAGATTGGGAGACCCAGTACTTC. Translation: CASSLTGDWETQYF.

This sequence joins TRBV9 and TRBJ2-5, with 10 positions matching TRBD2. The V and J ends lost 2 bases and 5 bases, in that order; junction bases with no gene match: 3. The CDR3 extends over 14 amino acids. The germline gives CDR1 SGDLS, CDR2 YYNGEE. This CDR3 is CASSVLLAGETQYF. CDR3 bases: TGTGCCAGCAGCGTCTTACTAGCGGGGGAGACCCAGTACTTC.

This clonotype was detected only a few times. The rearrangement joins TRBV4-2 to TRBJ2-1; D possibly matches TRBD1 or TRBD2 (6 bases each). The CDR3 covers 17 residues. Between the trimmed V and J ends, which lost 2 bases and 0 bases, there was a span of 14 bases. Germline V gene sequence: CDR1 LGHNA, CDR2 YNFKEQ. The CDR3 nucleotides read TGTGCCAGCAGCCAACGGGGGCCTCGGAACTCCTACAATGAGCAGTTCTTC. Its translation: CASSQRGPRNSYNEQFF.

This clonotype was detected a few times. The V gene is TRBV7-2, the J gene TRBJ2-5; TRBD1 or TRBD2 may be the D gene (6 bases each). Per the germline V gene, CDR1 is SGHTA and CDR2 is FQGNSA. The CDR3 sequence is 14 residues long. V lost 5 bases and J lost 5, with 15 bases in between. The CDR3 DNA reads TGTGCCAGCAGCCCGTACAGGGAGGTGGAGACCCAGTACTTC. This codes for CASSPYREVETQYF. Looking up the rest from reference TRBV7-2 and TRBJ2-5 gives the full variable domain: GAGVSQSPSNKVTEKGKDVELRCDPISGHTALYWYRQSLGQGLEFLIYFQGNSAPDKSGLPSDRFSAERTGGSVSTLTIQRTQQEDSAVYLCASSPYREVETQYFGPGTRLLVL.

Details on this clonotype: Because it lacks the conserved phenylalanine or tryptophan at the end, this CDR3 is likely a read error. V gene TRBV7-9 combines with J gene TRBJ2-5; no definite D call. V lost 5 bases and J 5 bases, leaving 18 bases between the germline ends. Germline V CDR1 and CDR2: SEHNR, FQNEAQ (reference sequence). This CDR3 region has 15 residues. CDR3 DNA sequence: TGTGCCAGCAGCCCCAGGACCCTTCTGGGGGAGACCCAGTACTCC. Amino acids: CASSPRTLLGETQYS.

The chain is built from TRBV28 and TRBJ1-2, with 7 bases that match TRBD1. The CDR3 has 11 amino acids. With V trimmed by 8 bases and J by 8 bases, 5 bases remained unmatched. Germline CDR1 reads MDHEN; CDR2 reads SYDVKM. This CDR3 reads CASSRGEGYTF. DNA of the CDR3: TGTGCCAGCTCCAGGGGGGAAGGCTACACCTTC.

A few counts support this clonotype. The chain is built from TRBV5-1 and TRBJ1-4; weak D call: TRBD1 (6 bases). CDR1 and CDR2 (germline): SGHRS, YFSETQ. CDR3 length equals 15 residues. V dropped 6 bases and J dropped 7 bases, with 19 bases sitting between them. Here the CDR3 DNA reads TGCGCCAGCACCCTATTGGGGGGGCTCGGTGAAAAACTGTTTTTT. Amino acid sequence: CASTLLGGLGEKLFF.

In its sample, this clonotype was seen a few times. The CDR3 reads CASSSENGRRREAQYF. The DNA for the CDR3 is TGTGCCAGCAGCTCAGAAAACGGACGGCGGAGGGAGGCCCAGTACTTC. This chain joins TRBV7-2 and TRBJ2-5, with D perhaps matching TRBD2 (6 bases). Germline V lookup: CDR1 SGHTA, CDR2 FQGNSA. CDR3 length: 16 residues. V lost 4 bases, J lost 9 bases, and 24 bases lay in between.

This clonotype was picked up a small number of times. At one end, the junction sequence differs from germline, possibly due to a read error. The gene calls are TRBV10-3 and TRBJ2-7; D might be TRBD1 (6 bases). The CDR3 length is 14 residues. Germline lookup yields CDR1 ENHRY and CDR2 SYGVKD. In nucleotides, the CDR3 is TGTGCCATCAGTGAGTTGAGCACCGGGACACGGGTCCTTTTC. It codes for CAISELSTGTRVLF.

The chain is built from TRBV13 and TRBJ1-4; D uncertain. Germline V gene data show CDR1 as PRHDT and CDR2 as FYEKMQ (reference sequence). There are 13 residues in the CDR3. V was cut by 4 bases and J by 8 bases, with 11 bases left in between. The CDR3 spells CASSSYGEEKLFF. CDR3 sequence (DNA): TGTGCCAGCAGCTCCTACGGGGAAGAAAAACTGTTTTTT.

A few counts support this clonotype. The V gene is TRBV2, the J gene TRBJ2-3; possible D gene TRBD2, 5 bases. V was pared by 6 bases and J by 6 bases, with 16 bases between. The CDR3 extends over 14 amino acids. Germline values: CDR1 SNHLY, CDR2 FYNNEI. CDR3 sequence: CASSRTYLLDTQYF. The CDR3 DNA reads TGTGCCAGCAGCAGGACTTACCTTCTGGATACGCAGTATTTT.

There are a few counts of this clonotype. V and J are TRBV13 and TRBJ2-3, with no clear D. V shed 3 bases and J shed 4 bases, with 8 bases lying between them. The CDR3 runs to 13 residues. Germline CDR1 reads PRHDT; CDR2 reads FYEKMQ (reference sequence). The CDR3: CASSLGYPDTQYF. CDR3 in DNA: TGTGCCAGCAGCTTGGGTTACCCAGATACGCAGTATTTT.

The genes are TRBV14 and TRBJ2-7; D may be TRBD1 (6 bases). V was cut by 0 bases and J by 0 bases, with 12 bases left in between. The germline V gene has CDR1 SGHDN and CDR2 FVKESK. The CDR3 is 16 amino acids. Here the CDR3 reads CASSQDVQGISYEQYF. The CDR3 DNA sequence: TGTGCCAGCAGCCAAGATGTGCAGGGGATCTCCTACGAGCAGTACTTC.

V gene TRBV7-6 combines with J gene TRBJ1-6; D gene ambiguous. Trimming pared 1 base from V and 5 bases from J, leaving 12 bases between. Germline values: CDR1 SGHVS, CDR2 FNYEAQ. The CDR3 consists of 16 residues. CDR3 bases: TGTGCCAGCAGCTTAGTACCCCAGCCAAATAATTCACCCCTCCACTTT. Protein sequence: CASSLVPQPNNSPLHF. The entire variable domain, with the rest obtained from reference TRBV7-6 and TRBJ1-6, is as follows: GAGVSQSPRYKVTKRGQDVALRCDPISGHVSLYWYRQALGQGPEFLTYFNYEAQQDKSGLPNDRFSAERPEGSISTLTIQRTEQRDSAMYRCASSLVPQPNNSPLHFGNGTRLTVT.